These 19 T cell receptor beta chains came from one sample sequenced in a study of T cell responses to AZD1222 COVID-19 vaccine. This table comes from immunoSEQ multiplex PCR, and its TCRdb copy is limited to in-frame clones, with some not included. The table shows over 60,000 clones, with 79% occurring only once. The sample in question was peripheral blood, obtained on day 0 of MenACWY control vaccination. These TCRs come from an adult in good health.

This rearrangement joins TRBV19 to TRBJ2-1, with D perhaps TRBD2 (6 bases). Trimming shortened V by 7 bases and J by 9 bases, and 19 bases separated the two germline ends. CDR1 and CDR2 (germline): LNHDA, SQIVND (reference sequence). CDR3 length: 14 residues. This chain's CDR3 is CASNPSRAGGEQFF. The CDR3 DNA reads as TGTGCCAGTAACCCAAGCCGGGCCGGGGGTGAGCAGTTCTTC.

This chain connects TRBV12-3 or TRBV12-4 to TRBJ2-2; 8 bases align to TRBD1. V lost 6 bases, J lost 8 bases, and 5 bases stayed unmatched. CDR3 length equals 13 residues. CDR3 in amino acids: CASSLRGPGELFF. The CDR3 nucleotides are TGTGCCAGCAGCCTCAGGGGGCCGGGGGAGCTGTTTTTT.

This clone was seen a handful of times. This chain uses TRBV7-9 with TRBJ1-2, with D maybe TRBD1 (6 bases). Germline V gives CDR1 SEHNR, CDR2 FQNEAQ (reference sequence). V shed 2 bases and J shed 4 bases, with 11 bases lying between them. The CDR3 runs 14 residues. CDR3 sequence (DNA): TGTGCCAGCAGCTTACCAGGGGAAATCTATGGCTACACCTTC. Its protein is CASSLPGEIYGYTF.

The V call is TRBV6-5, the J call TRBJ1-6; no definite D call. The CDR3 is 14 residues long. The germline CDR1 and CDR2 sequences are MNHEY and SVGAGI. V lost 2 bases and J 2 bases, leaving 4 bases between the germline ends. Here the CDR3 reads CASSYGAYNSPLHF. The CDR3 nucleotides read TGTGCCAGCAGTTACGGGGCCTATAATTCACCCCTCCACTTT.

V is TRBV19 and J is TRBJ2-3, with a weak D call TRBD1 (5 bases). Germline assignment: CDR1 LNHDA and CDR2 SQIVND (reference sequence). Trimming took off 7 bases at V and 1 base at J, with 9 bases between the two ends. The CDR3 spans 13 residues. The CDR3 is CASKGVGTDTQYF. The CDR3 DNA follows: TGTGCCAGTAAAGGGGTTGGCACAGATACGCAGTATTTT.

V and J are TRBV7-9 and TRBJ2-7; perhaps TRBD1 as D (6 bases). V lost 1 base to trimming and J lost 5 bases, with 15 bases between them. Germline loops: CDR1 SEHNR, CDR2 FQNEAQ (reference sequence). This CDR3 has 15 amino acids. CDR3 bases: TGTGCCAGCAGCTTAGAGGGGGTTGGACGCAACGAGCAGTACTTC. Translating it yields CASSLEGVGRNEQYF.

This clone has more than one count but fewer than ten. The rearrangement joins TRBV2 to TRBJ1-1; D gene unclear. Per the germline V gene, CDR1 is SNHLY and CDR2 is FYNNEI. This CDR3 contains 14 residues. Trimming took off 7 bases at V and 0 bases at J, with 12 bases between the two ends. The CDR3 spells CASMARWVNTEAFF. The DNA of the CDR3 is TGTGCCAGCATGGCCAGGTGGGTGAACACTGAAGCTTTCTTT. Drawing the rest from reference TRBV2 and TRBJ1-1, the complete variable domain is EPEVTQTPSHQVTQMGQEVILRCVPISNHLYFYWYRQILGQKVEFLVSFYNNEISEKSEIFDDQFSVERPDGSNFTLKIRSTKLEDSAMYFCASMARWVNTEAFFGQGTRLTVV.

This chain joins TRBV5-1 and TRBJ1-1; maybe TRBD1 (6 bases). Trimming cost V 0 bases and J 7 bases, with 13 bases left between them. The CDR3 is 14 amino acids. Germline values: CDR1 SGHRS, CDR2 YFSETQ. The CDR3 spells CASSLAGRGGEAFF. CDR3 nucleotides: TGCGCCAGCAGCTTGGCAGGCAGGGGTGGTGAAGCTTTCTTT.

The V call is TRBV13, the J call TRBJ2-4; weak D call: TRBD2 (6 bases). CDR1 is PRHDT and CDR2 is FYEKMQ in the germline V gene (reference sequence). CDR3 length: 14 residues. Trimming left V 4 bases short and J 6 bases short, with 13 bases between. CDR3 loop: CASSSPGTGNIQYF. CDR3 in DNA: TGTGCCAGCAGCTCCCCCGGGACTGGAAACATTCAGTACTTC.

This chain uses TRBV30 with TRBJ1-1, with D possibly TRBD1 on 6 matching bases. CDR3 length: 11 amino acids. The V end lost 7 bases, the J end lost 4 bases, and 10 bases lay between the germline ends. Germline CDR1 is GTSNPN and CDR2 is SVGIG (reference sequence). For the CDR3, the DNA is TGTGCCTATCACAGGGCCACTGAAGCTTTCTTT. This encodes CAYHRATEAFF.

This clone was seen only once. The V call is TRBV12-3 or TRBV12-4, the J call TRBJ2-3, with D uncertain. This CDR3 has 12 amino acids. Deletions cut 6 bases from V and 6 bases from J, with 10 bases between. The CDR3: CASRTGADTQYF. The CDR3 DNA sequence: TGTGCCAGCAGAACTGGAGCCGATACGCAGTATTTT.

The gene calls are TRBV2 and TRBJ1-1, with D unclear. CDR3 length: 12 amino acids. Germline assignment: CDR1 SNHLY and CDR2 FYNNEI. V was pared by 3 bases and J by 1 base, with 3 bases between. The CDR3 DNA reads as TGTGCCAGCAGTGATACGAACACTGAAGCTTTCTTT. Its translation: CASSDTNTEAFF.

J is TRBJ1-1 and V is TRBV5-1; D gene ambiguous. The V and J ends lost 3 bases and 5 bases respectively, with 17 bases between them. The CDR3 is 15 amino acids. Germline CDR1 reads SGHRS; CDR2 reads YFSETQ. CDR3 DNA sequence: TGCGCCAGCAGCTCCTCGGTCCGGACTGGGACTGAAGCTTTCTTT. It codes for CASSSSVRTGTEAFF.

The chain employs TRBV28 and TRBJ1-1; D is unresolved. CDR3 length: 16 residues. V dropped 5 bases and J dropped 0 bases, with 16 bases sitting between them. CDR1 MDHEN and CDR2 SYDVKM come from the germline V gene. The CDR3 region has the DNA TGTGCCAGCAGTCGGCTTATGCTCGGACTGAACACTGAAGCTTTCTTT. Encoded protein: CASSRLMLGLNTEAFF.

This clone has a handful of counts. The chain is built from TRBV5-6 and TRBJ1-1, with D maybe TRBD1 (5 bases). Germline V gene lookup returns CDR1 SGHDT and CDR2 YYEEEE. The CDR3 consists of 15 residues. V lost 4 bases, J lost 0 bases, and 13 bases lay in between. The CDR3 region is CASSLRQLLNTEAFF. The CDR3 DNA reads as TGTGCCAGCAGCCTAAGACAGCTACTGAACACTGAAGCTTTCTTT.

In nucleotides, the CDR3 is TGCGCCAGCAGCTACAATCGGGGCTCCCTCACAGATACGCAGTATTTT. Translation gives CASSYNRGSLTDTQYF. V is TRBV5-1 and J is TRBJ2-3, with D perhaps matching TRBD1 or TRBD2 (5 bases each). V was cut by 3 bases and J by 2 bases, with 16 bases left in between. Germline CDR1 reads SGHRS; CDR2 reads YFSETQ. The CDR3 sequence is 16 residues long. The full variable domain, in which reference TRBV5-1 and TRBJ2-3 provide the parts outside the CDR3, is KAGVTQTPRYLIKTRGQQVTLSCSPISGHRSVSWYQQTPGQGLQFLFEYFSETQRNKGNFPGRFSGRQFSNSRSEMNVSTLELGDSALYLCASSYNRGSLTDTQYFGPGTRLTVL.

This chain joins TRBV2 and TRBJ2-1; D is undetermined. Germline V gives CDR1 SNHLY, CDR2 FYNNEI. The CDR3 runs 12 residues. Deletions cut 4 bases from V and 6 bases from J, with 7 bases between. In nucleotides, the CDR3 is TGTGCCAGCAGTGTTTTTGGCAATGAGCAGTTCTTC. It yields the protein CASSVFGNEQFF.

This clone appeared a single time. V usage is TRBV10-2 and J usage is TRBJ1-2, with D hard to call. Germline-derived CDR1 and CDR2 are WSHSY and SAAADI. Trimming left V 5 bases short and J 0 bases short, with 10 bases between. The CDR3 contains 14 residues. CDR3 protein: CASSQALANYGYTF. The CDR3 DNA is TGCGCCAGCAGTCAGGCACTAGCTAACTATGGCTACACCTTC.

This sequence joins TRBV12-3 or TRBV12-4 and TRBJ1-1; D is unclear. The CDR3 has 13 residues. Deletions cut 3 bases from V and 7 bases from J, with 12 bases between. Written as DNA, the CDR3 is TGTGCCAGCAGTTTGGGCAGAACACTTGAAGCTTTCTTT. It translates to CASSLGRTLEAFF.